Listed below are T cell receptor beta chains from one sample, sequenced in a study of T cell repertoires in cytomegalovirus infection. The antigens for these receptors are not known. One entry per CDR3 protein, called by TCRdb with MiXCR from the reads. The sample contains 680,000 or so distinct CDR3 sequences, around 35% of which appear only once. Specimen: cultured PBMCs, collected from culture after CMV antigen stimulation. These receptors were collected from a human donor in good health (CMV status not recorded). Some clones in this sample may be carry-over from other donors' samples. CDR3s include the opening cysteine and the closing phenylalanine or tryptophan. Fields, in order: CDR3 protein, V gene, J gene.

CASSLASHRAGGNQPQHF	TRBV7-8	TRBJ1-5
CASSSIGTGGAYEQYF	TRBV12-3/TRBV12-4	TRBJ2-7
CSARVGLAGAYEQYF	TRBV20-1	TRBJ2-7
CASSPGYGANVLTF	TRBV7-2	TRBJ2-6
CASSYSRITGYTF	TRBV6-6	TRBJ1-2
CASSNMGLAGAETQYF	TRBV12-3/TRBV12-4	TRBJ2-5
CASRTPRTRGSREQYF	TRBV6-1	TRBJ2-7
CASSARDTPYEQYF	TRBV11-3	TRBJ2-7
CASSLKGLRGEKLFF	TRBV27	TRBJ1-4
CASSPYGTGGHEQFF	TRBV7-9	TRBJ2-1
CASSQDREAEQYF	TRBV5-1	TRBJ2-7
CASSEGGQAYEQYF	TRBV2	TRBJ2-7
CSAMGPRVMEFQPQHF	TRBV20-1	TRBJ1-5
CSARGWAEETQYF	TRBV20-1	TRBJ2-5
CASSSSGGTPNSNQPQHF	TRBV7-9	TRBJ1-5